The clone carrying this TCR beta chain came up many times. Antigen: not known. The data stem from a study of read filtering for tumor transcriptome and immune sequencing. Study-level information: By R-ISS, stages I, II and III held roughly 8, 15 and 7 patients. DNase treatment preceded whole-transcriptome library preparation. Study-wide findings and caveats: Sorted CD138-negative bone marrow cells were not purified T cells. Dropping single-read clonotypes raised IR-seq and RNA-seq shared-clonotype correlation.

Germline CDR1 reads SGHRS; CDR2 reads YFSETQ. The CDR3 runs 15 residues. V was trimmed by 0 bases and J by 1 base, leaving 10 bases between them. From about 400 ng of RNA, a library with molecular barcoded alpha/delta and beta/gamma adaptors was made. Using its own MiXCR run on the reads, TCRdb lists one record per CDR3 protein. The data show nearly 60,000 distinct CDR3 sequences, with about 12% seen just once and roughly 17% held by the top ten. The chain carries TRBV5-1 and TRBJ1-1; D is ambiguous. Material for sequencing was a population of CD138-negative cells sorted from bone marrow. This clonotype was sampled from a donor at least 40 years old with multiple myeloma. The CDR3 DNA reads TGCGCCAGCAGCTTGGGTCTCAATCCGAACACTGAAGCTTTCTTT. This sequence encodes CASSLGLNPNTEAFF.